This entry lists 8 T cell receptor beta chains sequenced from one sample in a study of shared clonotypes between healthy human individuals (dated by TCRdb to 2019 to 2021). Libraries were made using the immunoSEQ multiplex PCR assay. TCRdb provides this immuneACCESS table in a form limited to in-frame rearrangements. Some clones are lacking; in checked studies, under half of them reflect an unresolved V gene, and why the rest are absent is not known. The sample contains 2 million to 2.5 million clones, approximately 96% of them found a single time. The ten top clones hold over 0.1% of the sample. Sequences were obtained from naive CD4+ T cells sorted from blood. This sample's cell subset or site label indicates: CD45RA+ positively selected. These receptors all come from a man younger than 35 in good health.

The chain couples TRBV10-1 to TRBJ2-3, with D perhaps matching TRBD1 (6 bases). The CDR3 totals 14 residues. The V end was cut by 0 bases, the J end by 5 bases, with 9 bases between. Germline V CDR1 and CDR2: WNHNN, SYGVQD (reference sequence). The CDR3 sequence: CASSESTGLDTQYF. CDR3 DNA sequence: TGCGCCAGCAGTGAGTCGACAGGCTTAGATACGCAGTATTTT.

The chain links TRBV7-3 to TRBJ2-1; no definite D call. Germline V gene lookup returns CDR1 SGHTA and CDR2 FQGTGA. CDR3 length: 15 residues. Trimming took 4 bases from V and 0 from J, leaving 10 bases between them. CDR3 sequence: CASSSMGSSYNEQFF. The CDR3 DNA reads as TGTGCCAGCAGCTCTATGGGAAGCTCCTACAATGAGCAGTTCTTC.

The CDR3 DNA is TGTGCCAGCAGCTCCGACCGCGGGGGGAGCTCCTACAATGAGCAGTTCTTC. Residues: CASSSDRGGSSYNEQFF. The rearrangement uses TRBV11-2 and TRBJ2-1; 8 positions match TRBD2. The germline V gene encodes CDR1 SGHAT and CDR2 FQNNGV. Trimming took 4 bases from V and 0 from J; bases not matched to a gene: 8. This CDR3 has 17 residues.

About this clone itself: The sample holds other DNA sequences that translate to the same CDR3. The CDR3 region is CASKVNTEAFF. The CDR3 coding sequence is TGTGCCAGCAAAGTGAACACTGAAGCTTTCTTT. The V and J genes are TRBV2 and TRBJ1-1; D is uncertain. The V end lost 7 bases, the J end lost 0 bases, and 3 bases lay between the germline ends. Germline loops: CDR1 SNHLY, CDR2 FYNNEI. This CDR3 comprises 11 residues. The full variable domain, completed using reference TRBV2 and TRBJ1-1, is EPEVTQTPSHQVTQMGQEVILRCVPISNHLYFYWYRQILGQKVEFLVSFYNNEISEKSEIFDDQFSVERPDGSNFTLKIRSTKLEDSAMYFCASKVNTEAFFGQGTRLTVV.

Concerning this clone: This CDR3 is also generated by other DNA sequences in the sample. V usage is TRBV9 and J usage is TRBJ2-2, with 9 positions matching TRBD1. V trimming: 3 bases; J trimming: 5 bases; junction bases outside the gene matches: 8. Germline CDR1 is SGDLS and CDR2 is YYNGEE. The length of the CDR3 is 16 residues. The CDR3 reads CASSGQGQGGTGELFF. DNA of the CDR3: TGTGCCAGCAGCGGTCAGGGACAGGGAGGGACCGGGGAGCTGTTTTTT.

This chain connects TRBV5-1 to TRBJ1-3; D not resolved. CDR1 is SGHRS, CDR2 YFSETQ, per germline. V was trimmed by 6 bases and J by 0 bases, leaving 13 bases between them. This CDR3 comprises 15 residues. CDR3 loop: CASKEGLISGNTIYF. For the CDR3, the DNA is TGCGCCAGCAAAGAGGGTCTGATCTCTGGAAACACCATATATTTT. Full variable domain (outside the CDR3, taken from reference TRBV5-1 and TRBJ1-3): KAGVTQTPRYLIKTRGQQVTLSCSPISGHRSVSWYQQTPGQGLQFLFEYFSETQRNKGNFPGRFSGRQFSNSRSEMNVSTLELGDSALYLCASKEGLISGNTIYFGEGSWLTVV.

The rearrangement links TRBV19 to TRBJ2-2; 7 nucleotides agree with TRBD2. Germline CDR1 and CDR2: LNHDA and SQIVND (reference sequence). CDR3 length: 12 residues. CDR3 sequence reads: CAGRENTGELFF. Here the CDR3 DNA reads TGTGCAGGGAGGGAGAACACCGGGGAGCTGTTTTTT. The full variable domain, rest sourced from reference TRBV19 and TRBJ2-2, is DGGITQSPKYLFRKEGQNVTLSCEQNLNHDAMYWYRQDPGQGLRLIYYSQIVNDFQKGDIAEGYSVSREKKESFPLTVTSAQKNPTAFYLCAGRENTGELFFGEGSRLTVL.

The chain couples TRBV5-4 to TRBJ2-2; perhaps TRBD1 as D (5 bases). Deletions cut 6 bases from V and 0 bases from J, with 12 bases between. The CDR3 has 15 amino acids. Germline V gene sequence: CDR1 SGHNT, CDR2 YYREEE (reference sequence). The CDR3 DNA follows: TGTGCCAGCACGAAACCAGGGACGAACACCGGGGAGCTGTTTTTT. This encodes CASTKPGTNTGELFF.